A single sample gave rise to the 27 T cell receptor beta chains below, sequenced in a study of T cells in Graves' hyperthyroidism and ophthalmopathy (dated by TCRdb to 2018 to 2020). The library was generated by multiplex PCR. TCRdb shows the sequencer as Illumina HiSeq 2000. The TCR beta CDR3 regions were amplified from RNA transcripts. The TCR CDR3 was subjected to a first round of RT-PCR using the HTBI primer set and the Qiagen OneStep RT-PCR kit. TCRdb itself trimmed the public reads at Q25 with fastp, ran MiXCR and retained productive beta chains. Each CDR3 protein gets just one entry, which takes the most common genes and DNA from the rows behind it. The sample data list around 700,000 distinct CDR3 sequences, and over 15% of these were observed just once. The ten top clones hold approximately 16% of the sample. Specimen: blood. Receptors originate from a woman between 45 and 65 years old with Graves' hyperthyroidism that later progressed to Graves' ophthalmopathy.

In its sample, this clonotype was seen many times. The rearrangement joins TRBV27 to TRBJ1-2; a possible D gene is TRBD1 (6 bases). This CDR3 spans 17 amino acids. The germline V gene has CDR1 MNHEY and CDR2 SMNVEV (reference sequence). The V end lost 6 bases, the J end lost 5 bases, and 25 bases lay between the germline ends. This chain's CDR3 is CASRPDSGVGSLYGYTF. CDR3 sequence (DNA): TGTGCCAGCAGGCCTGATTCAGGGGTCGGTAGTCTTTATGGCTACACCTTC.

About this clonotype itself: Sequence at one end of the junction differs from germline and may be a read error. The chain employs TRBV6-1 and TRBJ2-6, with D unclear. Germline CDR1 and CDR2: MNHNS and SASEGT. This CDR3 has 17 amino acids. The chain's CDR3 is CASSEGRRFSGANVLTF. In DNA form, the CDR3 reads TGTGCCAGCAGCGAAGGAAGACGGTTCTCTGGGGCCAACGTCCTGACTTTC.

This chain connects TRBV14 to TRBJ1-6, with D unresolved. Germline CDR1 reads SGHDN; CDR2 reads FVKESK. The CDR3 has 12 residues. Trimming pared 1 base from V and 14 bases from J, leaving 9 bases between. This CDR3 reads CASSQAGGALHF. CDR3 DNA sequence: TGTGCCAGCAGCCAAGCGGGAGGAGCCCTCCACTTT.

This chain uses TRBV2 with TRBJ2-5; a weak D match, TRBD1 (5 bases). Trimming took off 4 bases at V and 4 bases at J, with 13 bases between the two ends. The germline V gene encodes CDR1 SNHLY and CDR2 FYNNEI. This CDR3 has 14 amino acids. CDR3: CASSGDSGSETQYF. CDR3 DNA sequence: TGTGCCAGCAGTGGCGACAGTGGGTCAGAGACCCAGTACTTC.

The CDR3 loop reads CASSARTGEGNQPQHF. The DNA of the CDR3 is TGTGCCAGCAGTGCCCGGACAGGGGAAGGCAATCAGCCCCAGCATTTT. This chain joins TRBV6-2 or TRBV6-3 and TRBJ1-5; 9 bases fit TRBD1. Germline V CDR1 and CDR2: MNHEY, SVGEGT. V trimming: 5 bases; J trimming: 2 bases; junction bases outside the gene matches: 7. The CDR3 length is 16 residues.

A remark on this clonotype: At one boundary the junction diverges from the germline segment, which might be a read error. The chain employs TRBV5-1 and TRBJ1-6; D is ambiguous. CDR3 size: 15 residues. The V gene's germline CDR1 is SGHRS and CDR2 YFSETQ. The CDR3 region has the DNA TGTGCCAGCAGCTCCAGGACGCATGAAAATTCACCCCTCCACTTT. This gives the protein CASSSRTHENSPLHF.

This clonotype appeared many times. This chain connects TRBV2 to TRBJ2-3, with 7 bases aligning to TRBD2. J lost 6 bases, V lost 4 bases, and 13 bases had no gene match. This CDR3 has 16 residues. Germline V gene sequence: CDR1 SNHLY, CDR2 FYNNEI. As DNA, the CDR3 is TGTGCCAGCAGTGTTGGAGCGGGGCCTCGCTTGGATACGCAGTATTTT. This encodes CASSVGAGPRLDTQYF.

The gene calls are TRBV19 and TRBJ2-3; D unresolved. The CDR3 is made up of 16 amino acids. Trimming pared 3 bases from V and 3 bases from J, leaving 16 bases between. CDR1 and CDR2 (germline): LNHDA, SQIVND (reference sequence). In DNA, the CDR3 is TGTGCCAGTAGTATTCTCGAGGCGTCCGGGACAGATACGCAGTATTTT. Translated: CASSILEASGTDTQYF.

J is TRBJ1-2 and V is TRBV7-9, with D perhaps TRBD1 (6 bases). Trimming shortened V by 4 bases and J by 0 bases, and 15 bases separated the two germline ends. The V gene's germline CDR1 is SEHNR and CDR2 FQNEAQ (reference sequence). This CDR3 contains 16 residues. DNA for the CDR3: TGTGCCAGCAGCTCCTCCGGGACAAAATCTAACTATGGCTACACCTTC. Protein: CASSSSGTKSNYGYTF.

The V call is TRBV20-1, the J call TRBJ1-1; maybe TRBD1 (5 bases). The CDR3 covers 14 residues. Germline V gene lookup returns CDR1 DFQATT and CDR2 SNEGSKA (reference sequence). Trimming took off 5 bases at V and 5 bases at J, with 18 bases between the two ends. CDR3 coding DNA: TGCAGTGCTGCAAATACCGGGGGGACGACTGAAGCTTTCTTT. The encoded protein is CSAANTGGTTEAFF.

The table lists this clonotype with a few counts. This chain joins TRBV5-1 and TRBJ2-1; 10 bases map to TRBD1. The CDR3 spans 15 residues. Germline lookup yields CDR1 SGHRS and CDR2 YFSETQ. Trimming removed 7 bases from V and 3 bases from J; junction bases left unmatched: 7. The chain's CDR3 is CASSEGQGFYNEQFF. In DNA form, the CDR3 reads TGCGCCAGCTCGGAGGGACAGGGGTTCTACAATGAGCAGTTCTTC.

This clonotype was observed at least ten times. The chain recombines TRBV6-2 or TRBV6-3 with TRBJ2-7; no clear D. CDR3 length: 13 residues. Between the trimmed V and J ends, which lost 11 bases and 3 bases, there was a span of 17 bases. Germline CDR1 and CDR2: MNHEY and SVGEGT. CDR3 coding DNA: TGTGCCGCCAAAGGAGATGTTGGCTACGAGCAGTACTTC. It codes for CAAKGDVGYEQYF.

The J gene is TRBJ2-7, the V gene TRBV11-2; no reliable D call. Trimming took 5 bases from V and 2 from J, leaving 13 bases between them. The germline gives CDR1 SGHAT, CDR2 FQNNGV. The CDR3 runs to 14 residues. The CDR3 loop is CASSPISTTYEQYF. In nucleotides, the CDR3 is TGTGCCAGCAGCCCAATTAGTACCACCTACGAGCAGTACTTC.

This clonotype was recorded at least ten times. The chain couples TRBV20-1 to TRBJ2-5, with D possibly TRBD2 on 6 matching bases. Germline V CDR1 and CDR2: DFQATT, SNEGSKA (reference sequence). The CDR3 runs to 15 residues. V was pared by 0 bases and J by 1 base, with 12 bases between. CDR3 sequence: CSARESGVLQETQYF. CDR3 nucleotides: TGCAGTGCTAGAGAGTCGGGAGTGCTCCAAGAGACCCAGTACTTC.

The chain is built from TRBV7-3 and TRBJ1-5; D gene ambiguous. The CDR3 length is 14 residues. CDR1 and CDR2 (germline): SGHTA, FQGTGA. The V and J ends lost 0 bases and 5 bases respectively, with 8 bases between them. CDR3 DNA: TGTGCCAGCAGCTTAACTGCCGGGGATCAGCCCCAGCATTTT. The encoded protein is CASSLTAGDQPQHF.

The DNA of the CDR3 is TGTGCCAGCAGTGAGATCGGGAGGCAGTTCTTC. Protein: CASSEIGRQFF. This chain joins TRBV6-1 and TRBJ2-1; tentatively, D is TRBD2 (6 bases). Per the germline V gene, CDR1 is MNHNS and CDR2 is SASEGT. V was pared by 3 bases and J by 12 bases, with 9 bases between. This CDR3 spans 11 amino acids.

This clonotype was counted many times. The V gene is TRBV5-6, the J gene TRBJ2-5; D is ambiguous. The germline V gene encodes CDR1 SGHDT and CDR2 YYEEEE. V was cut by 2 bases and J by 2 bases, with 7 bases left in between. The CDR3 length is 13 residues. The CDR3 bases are TGTGCCAGCAGCTTCGCAATTCAAGAGACCCAGTACTTC. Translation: CASSFAIQETQYF.

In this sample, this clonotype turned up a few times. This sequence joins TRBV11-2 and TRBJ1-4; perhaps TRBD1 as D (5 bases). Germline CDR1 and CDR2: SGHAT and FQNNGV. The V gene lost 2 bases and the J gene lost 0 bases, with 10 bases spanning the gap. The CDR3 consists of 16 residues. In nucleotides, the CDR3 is TGTGCCAGCAGCTTACAAACAGGAGCAACTAATGAAAAACTGTTTTTT. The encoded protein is CASSLQTGATNEKLFF.

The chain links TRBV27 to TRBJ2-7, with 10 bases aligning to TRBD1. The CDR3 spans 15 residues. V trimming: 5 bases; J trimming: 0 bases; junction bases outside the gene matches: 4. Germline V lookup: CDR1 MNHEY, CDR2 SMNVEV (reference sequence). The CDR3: CASSIGQGDSYEQYF. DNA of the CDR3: TGTGCCAGCAGTATCGGACAGGGGGACTCCTACGAGCAGTACTTC.

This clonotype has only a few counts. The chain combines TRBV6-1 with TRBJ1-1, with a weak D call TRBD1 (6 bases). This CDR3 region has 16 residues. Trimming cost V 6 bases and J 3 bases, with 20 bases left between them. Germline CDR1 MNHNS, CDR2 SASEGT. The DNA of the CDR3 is TGTGCCAGCAGACCAAATTGGGGGGGCGGGGACACTGAAGCTTTCTTT. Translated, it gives CASRPNWGGGDTEAFF.

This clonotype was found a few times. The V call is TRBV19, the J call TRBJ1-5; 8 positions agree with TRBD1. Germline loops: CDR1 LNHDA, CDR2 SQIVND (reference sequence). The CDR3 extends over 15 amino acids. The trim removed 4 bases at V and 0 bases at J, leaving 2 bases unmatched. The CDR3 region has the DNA TGTGCCAGTAGTAACAGGGGGGATAGCAATCAGCCCCAGCATTTT. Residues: CASSNRGDSNQPQHF. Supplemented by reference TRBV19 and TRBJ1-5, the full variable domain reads DGGITQSPKYLFRKEGQNVTLSCEQNLNHDAMYWYRQDPGQGLRLIYYSQIVNDFQKGDIAEGYSVSREKKESFPLTVTSAQKNPTAFYLCASSNRGDSNQPQHFGDGTRLSIL.

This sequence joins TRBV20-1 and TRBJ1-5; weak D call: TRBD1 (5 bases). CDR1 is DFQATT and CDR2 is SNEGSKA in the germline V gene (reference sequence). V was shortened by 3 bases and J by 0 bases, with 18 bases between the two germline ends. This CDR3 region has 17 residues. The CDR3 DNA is TGCAGTGCTAGTACCCGCGACAGCGATTATAGCAATCAGCCCCAGCATTTT. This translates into CSASTRDSDYSNQPQHF.

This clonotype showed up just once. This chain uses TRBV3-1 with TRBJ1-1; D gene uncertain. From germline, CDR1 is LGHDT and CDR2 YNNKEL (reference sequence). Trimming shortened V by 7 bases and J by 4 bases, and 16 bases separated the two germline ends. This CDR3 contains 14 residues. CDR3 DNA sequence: TGTGCCAGCAACGGGAGCCCTTCGGCCACTGAAGCTTTCTTT. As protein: CASNGSPSATEAFF. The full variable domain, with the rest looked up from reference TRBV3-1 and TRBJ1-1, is DTAVSQTPKYLVTQMGNDKSIKCEQNLGHDTMYWYKQDSKKFLKIMFSYNNKELIINETVPNRFSPKSPDKAHLNLHINSLELGDSAVYFCASNGSPSATEAFFGQGTRLTVV.

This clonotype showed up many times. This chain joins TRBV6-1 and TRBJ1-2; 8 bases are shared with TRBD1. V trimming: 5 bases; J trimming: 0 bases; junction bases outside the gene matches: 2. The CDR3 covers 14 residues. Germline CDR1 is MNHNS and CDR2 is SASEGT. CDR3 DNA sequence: TGTGCCAGCAGTACGACAGGGGCTAACTATGGCTACACCTTC. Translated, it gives CASSTTGANYGYTF.

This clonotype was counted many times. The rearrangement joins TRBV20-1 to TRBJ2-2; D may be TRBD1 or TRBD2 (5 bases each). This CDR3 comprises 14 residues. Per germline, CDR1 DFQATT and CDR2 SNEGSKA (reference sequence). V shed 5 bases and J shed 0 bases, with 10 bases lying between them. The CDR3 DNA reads TGCAGTGCTTGGGGGAACGCGAACACCGGGGAGCTGTTTTTT. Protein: CSAWGNANTGELFF.

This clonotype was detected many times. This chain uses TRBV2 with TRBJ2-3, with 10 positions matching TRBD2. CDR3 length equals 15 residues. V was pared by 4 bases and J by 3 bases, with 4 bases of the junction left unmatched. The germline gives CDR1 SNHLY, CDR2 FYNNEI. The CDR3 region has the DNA TGTGCCAGCAGTGTACTAGCGGGGCCTACAGATACGCAGTATTTT. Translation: CASSVLAGPTDTQYF.

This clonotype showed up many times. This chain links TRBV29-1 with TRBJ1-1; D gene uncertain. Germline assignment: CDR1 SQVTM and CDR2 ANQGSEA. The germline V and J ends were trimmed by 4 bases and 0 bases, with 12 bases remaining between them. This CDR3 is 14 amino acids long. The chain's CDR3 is CSVGGHTLNTEAFF. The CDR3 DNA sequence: TGCAGCGTTGGTGGTCACACTTTGAACACTGAAGCTTTCTTT.